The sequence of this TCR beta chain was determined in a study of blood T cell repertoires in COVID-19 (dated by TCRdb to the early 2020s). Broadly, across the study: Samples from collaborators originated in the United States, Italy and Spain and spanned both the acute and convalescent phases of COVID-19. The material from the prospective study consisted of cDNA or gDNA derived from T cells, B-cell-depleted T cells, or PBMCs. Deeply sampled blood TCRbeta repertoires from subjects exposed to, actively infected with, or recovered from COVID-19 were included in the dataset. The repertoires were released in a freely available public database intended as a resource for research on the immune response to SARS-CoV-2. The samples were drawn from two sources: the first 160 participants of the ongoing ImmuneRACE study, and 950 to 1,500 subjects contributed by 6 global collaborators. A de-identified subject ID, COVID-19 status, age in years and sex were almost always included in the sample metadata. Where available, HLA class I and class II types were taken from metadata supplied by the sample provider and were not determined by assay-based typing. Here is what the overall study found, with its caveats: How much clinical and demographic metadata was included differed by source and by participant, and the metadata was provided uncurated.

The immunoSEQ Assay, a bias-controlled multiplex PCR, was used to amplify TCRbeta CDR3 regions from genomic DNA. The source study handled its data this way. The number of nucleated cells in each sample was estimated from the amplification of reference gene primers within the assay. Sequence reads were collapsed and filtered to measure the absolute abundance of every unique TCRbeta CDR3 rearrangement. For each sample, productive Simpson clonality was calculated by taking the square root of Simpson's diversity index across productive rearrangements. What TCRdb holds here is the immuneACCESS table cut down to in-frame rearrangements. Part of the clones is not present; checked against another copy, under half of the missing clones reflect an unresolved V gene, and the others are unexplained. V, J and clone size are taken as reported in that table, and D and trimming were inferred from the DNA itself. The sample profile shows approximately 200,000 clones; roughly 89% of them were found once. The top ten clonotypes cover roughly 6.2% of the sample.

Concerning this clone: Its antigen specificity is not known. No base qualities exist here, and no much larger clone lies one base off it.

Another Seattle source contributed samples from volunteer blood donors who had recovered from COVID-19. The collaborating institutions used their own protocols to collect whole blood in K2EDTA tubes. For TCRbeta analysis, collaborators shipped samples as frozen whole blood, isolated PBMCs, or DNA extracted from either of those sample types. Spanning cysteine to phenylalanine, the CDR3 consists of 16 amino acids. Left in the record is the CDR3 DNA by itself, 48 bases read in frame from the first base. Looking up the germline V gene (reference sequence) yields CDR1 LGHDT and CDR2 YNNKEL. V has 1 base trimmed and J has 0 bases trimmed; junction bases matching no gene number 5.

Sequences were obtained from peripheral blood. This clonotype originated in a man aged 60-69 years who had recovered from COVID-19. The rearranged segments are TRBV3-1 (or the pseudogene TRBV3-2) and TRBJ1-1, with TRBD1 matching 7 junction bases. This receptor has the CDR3 CASSQGGGMMNTEAFF. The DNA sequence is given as TGTGCCAGCAGCCAAGGAGGGGGCATGATGAACACTGAAGCTTTCTTT.